This T cell receptor beta chain was retrieved from a study of blood T cell repertoires in COVID-19. In the authors' workflow: Scientists estimated how many nucleated cells there were by amplifying reference gene primers. TCRdb keeps only in-frame clones here, not all; method: immunoSEQ multiplex PCR. Clone size and V and J calls were adopted from that table, with D and trimming inferred from the DNA. The profile shows more than 200,000 clones, about 85% of them singletons. Cohorts were based on clinical histories the participants reported. CDR1 is SGHNT, CDR2 YYREEE, per germline (reference sequence). The V end was cut by 5 bases, the J end by 2 bases, with 16 bases between. The CDR3 length is 15 residues.

The chain employs TRBV5-4 and TRBJ1-2; tentative D call: TRBD1 (6 bases). The sequenced sample consisted of PBMCs or T cells enriched from blood (not recorded which). The clonotype comes from a woman younger than 45 with acute COVID-19. The DNA of the CDR3 is TGTGCCAGCAGTTCTAGGCAGGGGTTCAACTATGGCTACACCTTC. As protein: CASSSRQGFNYGYTF.